This T cell receptor (beta chain) stems from a study of CD8 T cells in Susac syndrome. With V trimmed by 3 bases and J by 2 bases, 7 bases remained unmatched. The CDR3 runs to 16 residues. Germline-derived CDR1 and CDR2 are SGHRS and YFSETQ. A quantity of about 0.45 to 1 ug RNA underwent reverse transcription using random hexamers. A multiplex approach, immunoSEQ multiplex PCR, amplified TCR beta CDR3 across 54 Vbeta and 13 Jbeta. MiXCR was run by TCRdb on the immunoSEQ multiplex PCR reads, yielding one entry per CDR3 protein. The sample yields roughly 400,000 distinct CDR3 sequences, more than 80% seen once. Details on this clonotype: Antigen specificity is unknown.

General study findings and limits: Regarding the TCR sequencing and HLA analysis, the study admitted that a relatively small number of individuals were involved.

The sequence was obtained from a human donor with multiple sclerosis. Sequencing was done on a sample of CD8+ T cells from PBMCs. The gene calls are TRBV5-1 and TRBJ2-3; 9 positions agree with TRBD2. The CDR3 sequence: CASSSPERGATDTQYF. In DNA, the CDR3 is TGCGCCAGCAGCTCTCCTGAGCGGGGGGCCACAGATACGCAGTATTTT.